Reported below is one TCR beta chain. This sample was taken from a study of control samples from healthy donors and cancer patients. Generated by immunoSEQ multiplex PCR, the TCRdb table keeps only in-frame clones and is missing some. The top ten clones hold roughly 19% of a sample with more than 100,000 clones, about 89% of them seen once. The sequence derives from a man aged 55 to 69 with lung cancer. Source material: PBMCs.

CDR3 region: CASSWRGGDEDTQYF. The CDR3 region has the DNA TGTGCCAGCAGTTGGCGGGGGGGCGACGAAGATACGCAGTATTTT. V is TRBV6-5 and J is TRBJ2-3, with 9 bases matching TRBD2. Germline V lookup: CDR1 MNHEY, CDR2 SVGAGI. The ends lost 4 bases at V and 5 bases at J; junction bases unmatched: 7. The CDR3 sequence is 15 residues long.